Listed below are T cell receptor beta chains from one sample, sequenced in a study of T cell repertoires in cytomegalovirus infection. TCRdb reanalysed the reads using MiXCR and keeps one entry per CDR3 protein. The sample lists 640,000 or so distinct CDR3 sequences; around a third were seen once. Which antigens these TCRs recognize remains unknown. The sample consisted of cultured PBMCs, taken from culture after CMV antigen stimulation. All receptors derive from a human donor in good health (CMV status not recorded). Some clones in this sample may be carry-over from other donors' samples. Both conserved end residues are part of each CDR3. The order of the fields is D gene, clone size, V gene, J gene, CDR3 protein, CDR3 DNA. D genes are given only for firm matches. Part of the rows lack a size; the others show once, few, many or a class for expanded clones.

d_call: TRBD2
clone_size: NA
v_call: TRBV7-2
j_call: TRBJ2-1
cdr3_aa: CASSNSGSPYNEQFF
cdr3_nt: TGTGCCAGCAGCAATAGCGGGAGCCCCTACAATGAGCAGTTCTTC

d_call: NA
clone_size: NA
v_call: TRBV4-3
j_call: TRBJ1-3
cdr3_aa: CASSHRTVFGNTIYF
cdr3_nt: TGCGCCAGCAGCCATAGGACAGTCTTTGGAAACACCATATATTTT

d_call: TRBD1
clone_size: few
v_call: TRBV7-2
j_call: TRBJ1-6
cdr3_aa: CASLGGMRTGHNSPLHF
cdr3_nt: TGTGCCAGCCTAGGGGGGATGAGGACAGGGCATAATTCACCCCTCCACTTT

d_call: TRBD1
clone_size: few
v_call: TRBV6-8
j_call: TRBJ2-3
cdr3_aa: CASSRGQGPDTQYF
cdr3_nt: TGTGCCAGCAGCCGGGGACAGGGCCCAGATACGCAGTATTTT

d_call: NA
clone_size: NA
v_call: TRBV18
j_call: TRBJ2-3
cdr3_aa: CTSSPRDHGGDTQYF
cdr3_nt: TGTACCAGCTCACCACGGGACCACGGGGGAGATACGCAGTATTTT

d_call: NA
clone_size: many
v_call: TRBV7-2
j_call: TRBJ2-5
cdr3_aa: CASSSRPSVQETQYF
cdr3_nt: TGTGCCAGCAGCTCTCGGCCATCGGTACAAGAGACCCAGTACTTC

d_call: NA
clone_size: many
v_call: TRBV7-2
j_call: TRBJ2-3
cdr3_aa: CASSPPSQAQYF
cdr3_nt: TGTGCCAGCAGCCCCCCATCCCAGGCGCAGTATTTT

d_call: TRBD2
clone_size: NA
v_call: TRBV4-3
j_call: TRBJ2-1
cdr3_aa: CASSQEAAGVSNEQFF
cdr3_nt: TGCGCCAGCAGCCAAGAGGCAGCGGGAGTGTCCAATGAGCAGTTCTTC

d_call: NA
clone_size: NA
v_call: TRBV11-2
j_call: TRBJ2-1
cdr3_aa: CASSLMDSSSYNEQFF
cdr3_nt: TGTGCCAGCAGCTTAATGGACAGTAGCTCCTACAATGAGCAGTTCTTC

d_call: TRBD1
clone_size: NA
v_call: TRBV4-2
j_call: TRBJ1-6
cdr3_aa: CASSQSRQGKDSPLHF
cdr3_nt: TGTGCCAGCAGCCAGAGCAGACAGGGGAAAGATTCACCCCTCCACTTT

d_call: NA
clone_size: NA
v_call: TRBV20-1
j_call: TRBJ1-1
cdr3_aa: CSARVGTSMNTEAFF
cdr3_nt: TGCAGTGCTAGAGTAGGGACATCGATGAACACTGAAGCTTTCTTT

d_call: NA
clone_size: few
v_call: TRBV12-3/TRBV12-4
j_call: TRBJ2-1
cdr3_aa: CASSLRTKNNEQFF
cdr3_nt: TGTGCCAGCAGTTTAAGAACAAAAAACAATGAGCAGTTCTTC

d_call: NA
clone_size: once
v_call: TRBV9
j_call: TRBJ2-7
cdr3_aa: CASSVGGRYGEQYF
cdr3_nt: TGTGCCAGCAGCGTCGGTGGGAGATATGGCGAGCAGTACTTC

d_call: NA
clone_size: NA
v_call: TRBV7-9
j_call: TRBJ1-5
cdr3_aa: CASSLGESTGPRGNQPQHF
cdr3_nt: TGTGCCAGCAGCTTAGGGGAAAGCACCGGGCCTAGAGGCAATCAGCCCCAGCATTTT

d_call: TRBD2
clone_size: few
v_call: TRBV7-8
j_call: TRBJ2-5
cdr3_aa: CASSAGTSGNLETQYF
cdr3_nt: TGTGCCAGCAGCGCGGGGACTAGCGGGAACTTAGAGACCCAGTACTTC

d_call: NA
clone_size: NA
v_call: TRBV6-1
j_call: TRBJ2-5
cdr3_aa: CASSEEFWETQYF
cdr3_nt: TGTGCCAGCAGTGAAGAGTTTTGGGAGACCCAGTACTTC

d_call: NA
clone_size: many
v_call: TRBV7-2
j_call: TRBJ2-1
cdr3_aa: CASSSGQAQFF
cdr3_nt: TGTGCCAGCAGTAGCGGACAAGCACAGTTCTTC

d_call: NA
clone_size: few
v_call: TRBV4-3
j_call: TRBJ2-3
cdr3_aa: CASSQAAEARDTQYF
cdr3_nt: TGCGCCAGCAGCCAAGCAGCGGAAGCGAGGGATACGCAGTATTTT

d_call: NA
clone_size: few
v_call: TRBV6-1
j_call: TRBJ2-5
cdr3_aa: CASLRKQGAMQETQYF
cdr3_nt: TGTGCCAGCCTAAGGAAGCAAGGGGCAATGCAAGAGACCCAGTACTTC

d_call: NA
clone_size: NA
v_call: TRBV6-6
j_call: TRBJ1-1
cdr3_aa: CASSYQFMNTEAFF
cdr3_nt: TGTGCCAGCAGTTATCAATTCATGAACACTGAAGCTTTCTTT

d_call: TRBD2
clone_size: NA
v_call: TRBV11-2
j_call: TRBJ2-1
cdr3_aa: CASSGFGRGVGFF
cdr3_nt: TGTGCCAGCAGCGGATTCGGGAGGGGGGTCGGGTTCTTC

d_call: NA
clone_size: few
v_call: TRBV28
j_call: TRBJ1-5
cdr3_aa: CASSHGTIQPQHF
cdr3_nt: TGTGCCAGCAGTCACGGGACGATCCAGCCCCAGCATTTT

d_call: NA
clone_size: NA
v_call: TRBV7-8
j_call: TRBJ1-3
cdr3_aa: CASSKERIPSGNTIYF
cdr3_nt: TGTGCCAGCAGCAAAGAGAGAATCCCCTCTGGAAACACCATATATTTT

d_call: NA
clone_size: NA
v_call: TRBV12-3/TRBV12-4
j_call: TRBJ1-2
cdr3_aa: CASSFATYYGYTF
cdr3_nt: TGTGCCAGCAGTTTTGCCACCTACTATGGCTACACCTTC